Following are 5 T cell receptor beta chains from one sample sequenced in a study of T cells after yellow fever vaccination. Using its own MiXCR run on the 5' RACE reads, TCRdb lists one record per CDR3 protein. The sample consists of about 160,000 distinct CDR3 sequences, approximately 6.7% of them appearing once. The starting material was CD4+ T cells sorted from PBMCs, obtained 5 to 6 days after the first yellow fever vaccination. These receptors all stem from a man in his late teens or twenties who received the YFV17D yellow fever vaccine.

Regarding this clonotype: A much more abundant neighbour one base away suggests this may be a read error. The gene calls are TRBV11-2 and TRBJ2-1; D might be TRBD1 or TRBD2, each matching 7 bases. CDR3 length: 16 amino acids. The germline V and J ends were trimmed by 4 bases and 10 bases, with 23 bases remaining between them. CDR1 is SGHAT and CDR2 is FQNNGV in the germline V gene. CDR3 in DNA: TGTGCCAGCAGCTCGTCCAGGGGGAGGGGTCCGAGGGAGCAGTTCTTC. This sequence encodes CASSSSRGRGPREQFF.

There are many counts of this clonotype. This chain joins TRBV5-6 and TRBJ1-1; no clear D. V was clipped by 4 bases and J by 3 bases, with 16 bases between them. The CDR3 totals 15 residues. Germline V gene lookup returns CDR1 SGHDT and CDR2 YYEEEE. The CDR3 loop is CASSRGAGFDTEAFF. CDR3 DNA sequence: TGTGCCAGCAGCAGAGGAGCGGGGTTTGACACTGAAGCTTTCTTT. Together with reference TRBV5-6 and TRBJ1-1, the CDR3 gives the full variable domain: DAGVTQSPTHLIKTRGQQVTLRCSPKSGHDTVSWYQQALGQGPQFIFQYYEEEERQRGNFPDRFSGHQFPNYSSELNVNALLLGDSALYLCASSRGAGFDTEAFFGQGTRLTVV.

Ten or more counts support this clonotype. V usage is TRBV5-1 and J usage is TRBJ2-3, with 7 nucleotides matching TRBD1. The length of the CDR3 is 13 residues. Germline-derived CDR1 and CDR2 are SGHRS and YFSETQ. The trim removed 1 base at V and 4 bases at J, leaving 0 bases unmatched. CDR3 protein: CASSLQGADTQYF. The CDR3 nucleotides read TGCGCCAGCAGCTTGCAGGGGGCAGATACGCAGTATTTT.

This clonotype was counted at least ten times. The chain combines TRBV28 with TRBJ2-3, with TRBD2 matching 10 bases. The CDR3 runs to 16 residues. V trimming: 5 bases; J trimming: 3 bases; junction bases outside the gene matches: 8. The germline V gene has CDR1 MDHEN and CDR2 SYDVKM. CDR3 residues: CASSPPSSGGTDTQYF. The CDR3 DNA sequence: TGTGCCAGCAGTCCACCATCTAGCGGGGGAACAGATACGCAGTATTTT.

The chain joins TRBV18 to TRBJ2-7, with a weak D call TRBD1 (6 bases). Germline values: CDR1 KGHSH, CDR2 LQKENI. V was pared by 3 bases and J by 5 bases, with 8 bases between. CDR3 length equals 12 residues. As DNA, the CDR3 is TGTGCCAGCTCACCGACAGGAAACGAGCAGTACTTC. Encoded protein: CASSPTGNEQYF.